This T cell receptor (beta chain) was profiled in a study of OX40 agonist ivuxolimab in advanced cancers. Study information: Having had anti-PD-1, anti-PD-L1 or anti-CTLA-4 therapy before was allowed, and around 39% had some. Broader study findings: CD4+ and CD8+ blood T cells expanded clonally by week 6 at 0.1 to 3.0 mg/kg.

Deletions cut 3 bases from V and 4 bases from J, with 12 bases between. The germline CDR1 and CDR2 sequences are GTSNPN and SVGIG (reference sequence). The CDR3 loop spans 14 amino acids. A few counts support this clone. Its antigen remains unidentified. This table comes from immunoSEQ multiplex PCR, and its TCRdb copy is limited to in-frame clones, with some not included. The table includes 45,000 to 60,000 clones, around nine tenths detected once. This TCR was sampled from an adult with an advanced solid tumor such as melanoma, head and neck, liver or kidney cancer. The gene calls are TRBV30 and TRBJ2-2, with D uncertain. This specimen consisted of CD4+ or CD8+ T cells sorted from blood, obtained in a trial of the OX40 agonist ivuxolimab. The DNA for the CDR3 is TGTGCCTGGAGCTGGCAGCATGGCACCGGGGAGCTGTTTTTT. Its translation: CAWSWQHGTGELFF.